This record looks at one T cell receptor beta chain sequence and its context. Its cognate antigen is unknown. This record comes from a study of brain T cells in children with intractable seizures. Broader study findings: Only CDR3 sequence similarity suggested viral specificity, without known HCMV serostatus. Pre- and post-surgery blood differed in depth, so pre-surgery absences may be undersampling.

The CDR3 is 15 residues long. V gave up 6 bases and J gave up 5 bases, with 17 bases separating them. Germline V gives CDR1 SGHKS, CDR2 YYEKEE (reference sequence). As for time point: blood from clinic visit 5 months post-surgery; TSC patient then seizure free. Surgery cases with the highest brain T cell transcript signatures were chosen for sequencing. Before surgery, patients took at least one anti-epileptic drug. Generated by immunoSEQ multiplex PCR, the TCRdb table keeps only in-frame clones and is missing some. Seen here are around 340,000 clones, over 85% observed once, and the top ten hold 4.5% to 7%.

The clonotype was recovered from a boy younger than two with tuberous sclerosis and intractable seizures. Sequencing used peripheral blood, obtained roughly 5 months after surgery. V usage is TRBV5-5 and J usage is TRBJ2-2; possibly TRBD2 for D (6 bases). The CDR3 spells CASNPGGVSTGELFF. The CDR3 nucleotides are TGTGCCAGCAACCCTGGCGGGGTATCTACCGGGGAGCTGTTTTTT.